This TCR beta chain stems from a study of PD-1 blockade in classical Hodgkin lymphoma. Study findings and constraints: Although disease activity or prior therapy may be involved, causes of the repertoire differences remain undefined. As was reported, newly diagnosed patients showed lower baseline TCR diversity than healthy donors did.

CDR3 length: 15 amino acids. From germline, CDR1 is MRHNA and CDR2 SNTAGT. The V and J ends lost 0 bases and 3 bases, in that order; junction bases with no gene match: 1. Time point defined: newly diagnosed, previously untreated cHL patient sample. Comparison PBMCs came from previously untreated, newly diagnosed classical Hodgkin lymphoma patients. Clones were read by immunoSEQ multiplex PCR, and TCRdb kept only the in-frame ones, dropping some. Here the sample spans about 17,000 clones, more than 80% being singletons. As concerns this clone: Its antigen remains unidentified.

The TCR originated in a human donor with classical Hodgkin lymphoma. The chain uses TRBV6-4 and TRBJ2-1; TRBD2 matches at 8 bases. Sequenced input: peripheral blood mononuclear cells (PBMCs). CDR3 region: CASSDSAGDYNEQFF. Written as DNA, the CDR3 is TGTGCCAGCAGTGACTCAGCGGGAGACTACAATGAGCAGTTCTTC.